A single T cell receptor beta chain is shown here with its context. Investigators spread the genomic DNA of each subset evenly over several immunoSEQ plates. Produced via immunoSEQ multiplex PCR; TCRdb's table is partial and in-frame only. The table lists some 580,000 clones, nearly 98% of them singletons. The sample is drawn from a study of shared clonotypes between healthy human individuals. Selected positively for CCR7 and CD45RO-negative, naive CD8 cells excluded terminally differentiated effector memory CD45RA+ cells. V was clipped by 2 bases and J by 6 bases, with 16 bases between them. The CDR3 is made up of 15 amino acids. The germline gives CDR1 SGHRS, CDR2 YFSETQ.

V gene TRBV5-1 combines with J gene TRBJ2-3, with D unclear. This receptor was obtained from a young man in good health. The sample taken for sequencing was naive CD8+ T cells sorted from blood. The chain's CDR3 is CASSFRPKSVDTQYF. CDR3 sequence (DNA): TGCGCCAGCAGCTTTCGACCGAAATCTGTCGATACGCAGTATTTT.